The clone carrying this T cell receptor beta chain was seen many times. The source of the sample is a study of blood T cell repertoires in COVID-19. Across the whole study: From the United States, Italy and Spain came samples of acute and convalescent COVID-19. The analysed material was cDNA or gDNA that came from T cells, B-cell-depleted T cells, or PBMCs.

Study processing details: Amplifying reference gene primers gave estimates of nucleated cell counts. The method was immunoSEQ multiplex PCR; TCRdb's version includes in-frame clones alone and lacks a portion of them. Clonal size and the V and J genes are those of that table, whereas D and trimming came from the DNA. The sample shows under 500,000 clones, around 89% of them seen only once. The CDR3 has 12 residues. CDR1 and CDR2 from the germline V gene are SQVTM and ANQGSEA. Trimming cost V 1 base and J 10 bases, with 13 bases left between them. This chain connects TRBV29-1 to TRBJ2-5, with D possibly matching TRBD1 (5 bases). Material: peripheral blood. This receptor was identified in a woman aged 25-40 years with acute or convalescent COVID-19. Written as DNA, the CDR3 is TGCAGCGTTGAAGGGGCAGGGTGGAGCCAGTACTTC. It codes for CSVEGAGWSQYF.